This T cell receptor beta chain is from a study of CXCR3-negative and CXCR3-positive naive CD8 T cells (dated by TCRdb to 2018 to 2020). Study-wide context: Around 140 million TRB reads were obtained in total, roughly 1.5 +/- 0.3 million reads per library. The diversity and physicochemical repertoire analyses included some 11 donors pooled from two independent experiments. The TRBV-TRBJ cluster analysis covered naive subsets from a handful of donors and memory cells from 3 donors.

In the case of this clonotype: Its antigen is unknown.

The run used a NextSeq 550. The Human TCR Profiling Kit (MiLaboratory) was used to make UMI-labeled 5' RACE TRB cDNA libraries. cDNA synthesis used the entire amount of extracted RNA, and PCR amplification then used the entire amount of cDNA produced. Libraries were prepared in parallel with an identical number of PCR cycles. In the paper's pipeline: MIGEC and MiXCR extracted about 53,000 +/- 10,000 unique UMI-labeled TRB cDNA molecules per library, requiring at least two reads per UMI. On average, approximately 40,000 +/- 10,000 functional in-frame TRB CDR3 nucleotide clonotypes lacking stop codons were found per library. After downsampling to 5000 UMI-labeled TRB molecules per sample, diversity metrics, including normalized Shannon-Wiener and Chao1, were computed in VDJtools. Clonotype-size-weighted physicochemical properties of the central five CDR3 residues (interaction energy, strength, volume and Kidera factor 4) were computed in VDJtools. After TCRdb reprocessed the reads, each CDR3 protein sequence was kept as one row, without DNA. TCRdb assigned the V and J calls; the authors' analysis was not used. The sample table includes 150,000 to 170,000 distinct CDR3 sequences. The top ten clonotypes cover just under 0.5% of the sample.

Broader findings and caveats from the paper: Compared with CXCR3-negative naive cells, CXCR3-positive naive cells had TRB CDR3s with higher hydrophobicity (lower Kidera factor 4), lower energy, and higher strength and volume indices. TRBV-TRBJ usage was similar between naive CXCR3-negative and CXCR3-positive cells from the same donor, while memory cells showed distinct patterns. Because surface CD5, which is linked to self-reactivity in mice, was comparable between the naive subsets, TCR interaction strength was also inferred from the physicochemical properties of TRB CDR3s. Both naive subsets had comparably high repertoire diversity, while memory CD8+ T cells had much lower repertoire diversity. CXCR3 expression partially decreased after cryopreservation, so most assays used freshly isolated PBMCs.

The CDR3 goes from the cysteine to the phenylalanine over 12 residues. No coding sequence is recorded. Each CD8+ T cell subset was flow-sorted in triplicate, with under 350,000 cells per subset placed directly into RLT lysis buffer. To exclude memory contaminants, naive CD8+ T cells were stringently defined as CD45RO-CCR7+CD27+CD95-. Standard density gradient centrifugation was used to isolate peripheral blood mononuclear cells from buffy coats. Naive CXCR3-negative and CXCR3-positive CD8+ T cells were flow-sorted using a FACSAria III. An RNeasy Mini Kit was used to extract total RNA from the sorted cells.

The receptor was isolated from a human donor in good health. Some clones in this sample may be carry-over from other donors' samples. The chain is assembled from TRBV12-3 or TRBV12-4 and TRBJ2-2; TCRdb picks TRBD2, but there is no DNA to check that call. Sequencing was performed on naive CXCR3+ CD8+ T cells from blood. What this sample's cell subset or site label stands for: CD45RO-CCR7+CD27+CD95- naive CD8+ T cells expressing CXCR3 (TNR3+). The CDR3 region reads CASSPMPTGEVF.